The 24 T cell receptor beta chains below all came from one sample that was sequenced in a study of T cell changes during pregnancy in multiple sclerosis. Here immunoSEQ multiplex PCR was the method, and the copy in TCRdb shows in-frame clones only, minus some. The top ten clones hold 5.3% of a sample with tens of thousands of clones, about 86% of them seen once. Sequencing input: peripheral blood from another person, used as feeder cells. The receptor source for this set is a human donor whose cells served as feeder cells for cultures in a pregnancy study.

V and J are TRBV30 and TRBJ2-2; tentative D call: TRBD2 (6 bases). V gave up 5 bases and J gave up 5 bases, with 9 bases separating them. CDR1 and CDR2 (germline): GTSNPN, SVGIG (reference sequence). The CDR3 totals 12 residues. In nucleotides, the CDR3 is TGTGCCTGGTCTGGGGGGACCGGGGAGCTGTTTTTT. As protein: CAWSGGTGELFF.

The DNA of the CDR3 is TGTGCCAGTAGTATTTCTATGCAGGGGTGGTCACCCCTCCACTTT. Amino acid sequence: CASSISMQGWSPLHF. The chain carries TRBV19 and TRBJ1-6; tentative D call: TRBD1 (6 bases). Germline CDR1 is LNHDA and CDR2 is SQIVND (reference sequence). The CDR3 loop spans 15 amino acids. V was trimmed by 3 bases and J by 10 bases, leaving 16 bases between them.

This chain joins TRBV9 and TRBJ1-2; D uncertain. Trimming took 4 bases from V and 0 from J, leaving 7 bases between them. Germline assignment: CDR1 SGDLS and CDR2 YYNGEE. The CDR3 length is 13 residues. CDR3 sequence reads: CASSPSANYGYTF. Here the CDR3 DNA reads TGTGCCAGCAGCCCGTCGGCTAACTATGGCTACACCTTC.

The V and J genes are TRBV11-1 and TRBJ1-2; D is perhaps TRBD1 (5 bases). Germline V CDR1 and CDR2: SGHAT, FQDESV (reference sequence). This CDR3 has 14 amino acids. V was cut by 5 bases and J by 4 bases, with 14 bases left in between. CDR3 region: CASSPNGGTYGYTF. The CDR3 coding sequence is TGTGCCAGCAGCCCCAACGGAGGGACCTATGGCTACACCTTC.

The table lists this clone with a count of one. The rearrangement uses TRBV7-9 and TRBJ2-1; a possible D gene is TRBD1 (5 bases). Trimming left V 5 bases short and J 3 bases short, with 20 bases between. The CDR3 has 17 residues. Germline CDR1 and CDR2: SEHNR and FQNEAQ (reference sequence). The CDR3 DNA sequence: TGTGCCAGCAGCCATGATTTCTTTAAGGGGCTCTACAATGAGCAGTTCTTC. Encoded protein: CASSHDFFKGLYNEQFF.

This sequence joins TRBV18 and TRBJ2-7; 9 bases are a match to TRBD1. Trimming cost V 1 base and J 6 bases; bases outside gene matches: 7. CDR1 and CDR2 (germline): KGHSH, LQKENI. The CDR3 loop spans 15 amino acids. The CDR3 loop is CASSPRDRERSEQYF. CDR3 in DNA: TGTGCCAGCTCACCACGGGACAGGGAGCGGAGCGAGCAGTACTTC.

V and J are TRBV18 and TRBJ2-7; tentative D call: TRBD2 (7 bases). The germline V and J ends were trimmed by 3 bases and 6 bases, with 12 bases remaining between them. The CDR3 covers 13 residues. CDR1 and CDR2 from the germline V gene are KGHSH and LQKENI. CDR3: CASSPEGEGEQYF. CDR3 coding DNA: TGTGCCAGCTCACCCGAGGGGGAGGGCGAGCAGTACTTC.

The V gene is TRBV12-5, the J gene TRBJ2-7; D is undetermined. The V end was cut by 2 bases, the J end by 2 bases, with 10 bases between. Germline V CDR1 and CDR2: LGHNT, FRNRAP. The CDR3 contains 14 residues. The CDR3, as DNA: TGTGCTAGTGGTTTGTTAAGCCCGGCCTACGAGCAGTACTTC. Residues: CASGLLSPAYEQYF.

A single count supports this clone. V usage is TRBV19 and J usage is TRBJ2-4; a possible D gene is TRBD2 (6 bases). Trimming took 6 bases from V and 1 from J, leaving 10 bases between them. Germline CDR1 is LNHDA and CDR2 is SQIVND (reference sequence). This CDR3 is 14 amino acids long. The CDR3 nucleotides read TGTGCCAGTAGCCCCCGGGGGGCCAAAAACATTCAGTACTTC. Protein sequence: CASSPRGAKNIQYF.

The V call is TRBV21-1, the J call TRBJ2-7; TRBD2, as called in the table, went unchecked against the DNA. TRBV21-1 is described as a pseudogene. The CDR3 contains 16 residues. The CDR3 nucleotides read TGTGCCAGCAGCAAAGGGGAGTTCGGGGGAGAGGTCGAGCAGTACTTC. Protein: CASSKGEFGGEVEQYF.

This chain connects TRBV6-5 to TRBJ2-7, with a tentative D call TRBD1 (5 bases). The CDR3 runs to 13 residues. The germline V and J ends were trimmed by 3 bases and 2 bases, with 8 bases remaining between them. Germline loops: CDR1 MNHEY, CDR2 SVGAGI. The CDR3 DNA reads as TGTGCCAGCAGTTATAAGGACACCTACGAGCAGTACTTC. Translating it yields CASSYKDTYEQYF.

This clone came up once. The chain uses TRBV7-2 and TRBJ2-4; TRBD1 is a possible D gene (5 bases). Per the germline V gene, CDR1 is SGHTA and CDR2 is FQGNSA. This CDR3 region has 13 residues. Trimming shortened V by 6 bases and J by 12 bases, and 18 bases separated the two germline ends. The CDR3 nucleotides are TGTGCCAGCAGTCCTCGAATGGACACGGGTCAGTACTTC. Translated: CASSPRMDTGQYF.

The chain employs TRBV21-1 and TRBJ1-5. TRBV21-1 corresponds to a pseudogene. This CDR3 contains 16 residues. CDR3 sequence: CASSKAWGISNQPQHF. In DNA form, the CDR3 reads TGTGCCAGCAGCAAAGCCTGGGGGATTAGCAATCAGCCCCAGCATTTT.

CDR3 in DNA: TGCGCCAGCAGCTTAGGCTCCGCGGGGGATACGCAGTATTTT. Its translation: CASSLGSAGDTQYF. The chain joins TRBV5-1 to TRBJ2-3, with D maybe TRBD2 (6 bases). Per germline, CDR1 SGHRS and CDR2 YFSETQ. This CDR3 is built from 14 residues. The germline V and J ends were trimmed by 2 bases and 6 bases, with 13 bases remaining between them.

V is TRBV19 and J is TRBJ1-1; 7 bases fit TRBD1. The CDR3 consists of 16 residues. Trimming cost V 4 bases and J 1 base; bases outside gene matches: 9. The germline V gene encodes CDR1 LNHDA and CDR2 SQIVND (reference sequence). In DNA, the CDR3 is TGTGCCAGTAGTACCCGTTACACAGGGGAGAACACTGAAGCTTTCTTT. Translation: CASSTRYTGENTEAFF.

The chain couples TRBV5-6 to TRBJ2-7, with D possibly matching TRBD2 (6 bases). In germline, CDR1 is SGHDT, CDR2 YYEEEE. The CDR3 loop spans 16 amino acids. With 5 bases removed from V and 0 bases from J, the gap between germline ends came to 18 bases. The CDR3 nucleotides read TGTGCCAGCAGGGGTGATAAGGGACTGGCCTCCTACGAGCAGTACTTC. This encodes CASRGDKGLASYEQYF.

This chain connects TRBV19 to TRBJ2-1; 7 positions agree with TRBD2. V shed 4 bases, J shed 8 bases, and the junction held 2 bases outside the gene matches. CDR3 length: 12 amino acids. The germline CDR1 and CDR2 sequences are LNHDA and SQIVND (reference sequence). CDR3 sequence reads: CASSRGRDEQFF. The CDR3 nucleotides read TGTGCCAGTAGTAGGGGGAGGGATGAGCAGTTCTTC.

The chain recombines TRBV4-3 with TRBJ1-5; D not resolved. This CDR3 is built from 18 residues. The V gene's germline CDR1 is LGHNA and CDR2 YSLEER. The ends were cut back, 0 bases at V and 0 bases at J, with 15 bases in the middle. The CDR3 loop is CASSQDWGPGYSNQPQHF. The CDR3 nucleotides read TGCGCCAGCAGCCAAGATTGGGGTCCGGGGTATAGCAATCAGCCCCAGCATTTT.

This chain links TRBV15 with TRBJ1-4; the D is unclear. The CDR3 spans 16 residues. With 3 bases removed from V and 8 bases from J, the gap between germline ends came to 19 bases. Germline assignment: CDR1 LNHNV and CDR2 YYDKDF (reference sequence). The CDR3 protein is CATSRGGPPREEKLFF. The CDR3 DNA follows: TGTGCCACCAGCAGGGGAGGGCCCCCGAGGGAGGAAAAACTGTTTTTT.

V gene TRBV7-2 combines with J gene TRBJ2-3; D remains ambiguous. The V gene lost 2 bases and the J gene lost 0 bases, with 6 bases spanning the gap. The CDR3 sequence is 14 residues long. Germline CDR1 SGHTA, CDR2 FQGNSA. The CDR3 nucleotides are TGTGCCAGCAGCTTATTTGCTAGCACAGATACGCAGTATTTT. Amino acids: CASSLFASTDTQYF.

The J gene is TRBJ2-3, the V gene TRBV2, with 8 bases matching TRBD2. V lost 7 bases to trimming and J lost 7 bases; unmatched junction nucleotides: 13. The CDR3 runs to 15 residues. The V gene's germline CDR1 is SNHLY and CDR2 FYNNEI. The DNA for the CDR3 is TGTGCCAGCAAACCCAGCGGGAGTCTGACGAATACGCAGTATTTT. Translation: CASKPSGSLTNTQYF.

The chain combines TRBV15 with TRBJ2-2; TRBD2 matches at 9 bases. The CDR3 has 17 amino acids. The V gene's germline CDR1 is LNHNV and CDR2 YYDKDF (reference sequence). V lost 0 bases, J lost 3 bases, and 5 bases stayed unmatched. The CDR3 loop is CATSREFGGGDTGELFF. In nucleotides, the CDR3 is TGTGCCACCAGCAGAGAATTTGGCGGGGGGGACACCGGGGAGCTGTTTTTT.

The J gene is TRBJ1-3, the V gene TRBV28, with D hard to call. The V gene's germline CDR1 is MDHEN and CDR2 SYDVKM. V lost 6 bases to trimming and J lost 2 bases, with 11 bases between them. The CDR3 consists of 14 residues. The CDR3 coding sequence is TGTGCCAGCAGCTCACCCAACGCTGGAAACACCATATATTTT. This translates into CASSSPNAGNTIYF.

The chain carries TRBV25-1 and TRBJ2-2; 10 positions agree with TRBD1. Germline V gene sequence: CDR1 MGHDK, CDR2 SYGVNS. There are 16 residues in the CDR3. The J segment lost 7 bases and the V segment lost 5 bases, leaving 10 bases of the junction unmatched. The CDR3 spells CASSIAGTGAGGELFF. DNA for the CDR3: TGTGCCAGCAGTATCGCCGGGACAGGGGCGGGCGGGGAGCTGTTTTTT.